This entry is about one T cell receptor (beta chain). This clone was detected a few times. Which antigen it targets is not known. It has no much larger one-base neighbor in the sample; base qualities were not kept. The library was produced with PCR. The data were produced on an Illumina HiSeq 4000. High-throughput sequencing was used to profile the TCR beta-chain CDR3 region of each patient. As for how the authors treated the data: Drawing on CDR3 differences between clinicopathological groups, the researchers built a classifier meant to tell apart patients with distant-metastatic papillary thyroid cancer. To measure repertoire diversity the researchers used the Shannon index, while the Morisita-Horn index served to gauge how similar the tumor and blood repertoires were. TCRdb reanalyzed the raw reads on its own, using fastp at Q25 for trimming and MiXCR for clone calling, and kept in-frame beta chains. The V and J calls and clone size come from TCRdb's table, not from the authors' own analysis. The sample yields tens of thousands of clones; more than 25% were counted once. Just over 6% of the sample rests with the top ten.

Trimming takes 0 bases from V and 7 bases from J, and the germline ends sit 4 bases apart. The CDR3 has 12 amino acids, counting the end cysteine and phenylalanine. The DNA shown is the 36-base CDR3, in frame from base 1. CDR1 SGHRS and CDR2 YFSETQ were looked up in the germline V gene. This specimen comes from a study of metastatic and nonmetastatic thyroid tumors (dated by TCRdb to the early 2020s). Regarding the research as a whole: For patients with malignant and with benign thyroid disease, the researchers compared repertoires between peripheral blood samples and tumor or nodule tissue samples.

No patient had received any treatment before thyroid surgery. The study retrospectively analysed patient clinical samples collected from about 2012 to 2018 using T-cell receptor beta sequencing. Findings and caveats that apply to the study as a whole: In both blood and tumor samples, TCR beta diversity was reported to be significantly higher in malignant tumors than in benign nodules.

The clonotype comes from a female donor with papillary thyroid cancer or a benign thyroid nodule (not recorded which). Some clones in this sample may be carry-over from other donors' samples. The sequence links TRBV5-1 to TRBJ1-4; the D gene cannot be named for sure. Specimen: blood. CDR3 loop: CASSLGGEKLFF. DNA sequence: TGCGCCAGCAGCTTGGGGGGTGAAAAACTGTTTTTT.